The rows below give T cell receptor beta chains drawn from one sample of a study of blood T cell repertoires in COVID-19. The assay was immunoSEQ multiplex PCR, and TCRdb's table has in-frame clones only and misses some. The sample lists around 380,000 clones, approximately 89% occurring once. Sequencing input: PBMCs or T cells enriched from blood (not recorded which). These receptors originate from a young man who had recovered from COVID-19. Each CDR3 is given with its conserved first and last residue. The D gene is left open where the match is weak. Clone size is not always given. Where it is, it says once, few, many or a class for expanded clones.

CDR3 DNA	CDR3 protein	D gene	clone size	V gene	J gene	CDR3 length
TGTGCCAGCGCAGAGAACACCGGGGAGCTGTTTTTT	CASAENTGELFF	-	-	TRBV2	TRBJ2-2	12
TGCGCCAGCAGTGAGTCGACTCGAGCGGGGGAAGTTGGAGTCCCAGATACGCAGTATTTT	CASSESTRAGEVGVPDTQYF	TRBD2	-	TRBV10-1	TRBJ2-3	20
TGTGCCATCAGGCCGGGACAGGGGGCTGGAGGGGCTGAAGCTTTCTTT	CAIRPGQGAGGAEAFF	TRBD1	few	TRBV10-3	TRBJ1-1	16
TGTGCCAGCAGGAACAGGGTTGGAAATGAAAAACTGTTTTTT	CASRNRVGNEKLFF	-	-	TRBV27	TRBJ1-4	14
TGTGCCACCAGACATGACACGGCCAATCAGCCCCAGCATTTT	CATRHDTANQPQHF	-	-	TRBV15	TRBJ1-5	14
TGTGCCAGCATGCGTGGGAAGGAGGGTGAAAAACTGTTTTTT	CASMRGKEGEKLFF	-	-	TRBV2	TRBJ1-4	14
TGTGCCTGGAGTCGGAGGGGTGAATCACCCCTCCACTTT	CAWSRRGESPLHF	-	-	TRBV30	TRBJ1-6	13
TGCGCCAGCAGTTATGACAGGGGGATCTCCTACGAGCAGTACTTC	CASSYDRGISYEQYF	TRBD1	-	TRBV5-1	TRBJ2-7	15
TGTGCCAGCAGGGGGACAGCTTACGAGCAGTACTTC	CASRGTAYEQYF	TRBD1	-	TRBV12-3/TRBV12-4	TRBJ2-7	12
TGTGCCAGCAGCTCGAAACCACCTAGCGGACCCTACAATGAGCAGTTCTTC	CASSSKPPSGPYNEQFF	TRBD2	-	TRBV7-2	TRBJ2-1	17
TGTGCCAGCAGTCTGCAGGGTAGGGCTAACTATGGCTACACCTTC	CASSLQGRANYGYTF	-	-	TRBV27	TRBJ1-2	15
TGCGCCAGCAGCCCAGGGACTGGGCCCTACGAGCAGTACTTC	CASSPGTGPYEQYF	-	-	TRBV5-1	TRBJ2-7	14
TGTGCTAGTATAACCGGACAGGGAGGCGGAGAGACCCAGTACTTC	CASITGQGGGETQYF	TRBD1	-	TRBV12-5	TRBJ2-5	15
TGCGCCAGCAGCTTGGGGACAGCGCTAAGCAATCAGCCCCAGCATTTT	CASSLGTALSNQPQHF	-	few	TRBV5-1	TRBJ1-5	16
TGTGCCAGCAGTTTATCTCTCCGAAGTCGACAGGGGCCCTACACTGAAGCTTTCTTT	CASSLSLRSRQGPYTEAFF	TRBD1	-	TRBV27	TRBJ1-1	19
TGTGCCAGTAGTTCGAGCGCGTTCACCGGGGAGCTGTTTTTT	CASSSSAFTGELFF	-	once	TRBV19	TRBJ2-2	14
TGTGCCAGTAGTACAGGGTCCCAAGAGACCCAGTACTTC	CASSTGSQETQYF	-	-	TRBV19	TRBJ2-5	13
TGTGCCAGCAGTTTATGGGACAGGGAAGATACGCAGTATTTT	CASSLWDREDTQYF	TRBD1	-	TRBV27	TRBJ2-3	14
TGTGCCAGCATCCTTTTCGCTCCAGGGCGATTCTACGAGCAGTACTTC	CASILFAPGRFYEQYF	-	-	TRBV5-6	TRBJ2-7	16
TGCAGCGTTCCGGGGGATGGCTACACCTTC	CSVPGDGYTF	-	-	TRBV29-1	TRBJ1-2	10
TGTGCCAGCAGCTATTACATTGTGGTGGATAATTCACCCCTCCACTTT	CASSYYIVVDNSPLHF	-	-	TRBV7-2	TRBJ1-6	16
TGTGCCAGCAGCCTACTTAGCGGGGGGGATGGCTACACCTTC	CASSLLSGGDGYTF	-	-	TRBV3-1/TRBV3-2	TRBJ1-2	14
TGTGCCAGCAGCCCAGGACTAGCGGGGAACAATGAGCAGTTCTTC	CASSPGLAGNNEQFF	TRBD2	-	TRBV7-7	TRBJ2-1	15
TGTGCCAGCAGCTTGGCTATAGGCATGCGGGAGACCCAGTACTTC	CASSLAIGMRETQYF	-	-	TRBV5-8	TRBJ2-5	15
TGTGCCAGCAGAGGACAGGACTCTTACTATGGCTACACCTTC	CASRGQDSYYGYTF	TRBD1	-	TRBV7-2	TRBJ1-2	14
TGTGCCAGCAGCCGTCACCGCGGGGAGAGCAATCAGCCCCAGCATTTT	CASSRHRGESNQPQHF	-	-	TRBV7-8	TRBJ1-5	16
TGTGCCATCAGTGAGGGACAGGGGGCGTTTGGCTACACCTTC	CAISEGQGAFGYTF	TRBD1	-	TRBV10-3	TRBJ1-2	14
TGCGCCAGCAGTCCGGGAGTCTATGGCTACACCTTC	CASSPGVYGYTF	-	-	TRBV5-1	TRBJ1-2	12
TGTGCCAGCAGCCAAGCAACCGGGACAGGGTTTTCACCCCTCCACTTT	CASSQATGTGFSPLHF	TRBD1	-	TRBV3-1/TRBV3-2	TRBJ1-6	16